This TCR beta chain emerged from a study of chemoradiotherapy in HPV16-positive cancers. The CDR3 consists of 16 residues. Trimming shortened V by 4 bases and J by 1 base, and 17 bases separated the two germline ends. Germline CDR1 SGHRS, CDR2 YFSETQ. Using immunoSEQ multiplex PCR, the repertoire was profiled, and TCRdb retains in-frame clones only, with some absent. Altogether fewer than 20,000 clones are present, more than 75% being singletons, with the ten largest covering about 3.5%. The sequencing used blood, collected from a patient who underwent chemoradiotherapy. The rearrangement links TRBV5-1 to TRBJ2-5; D may be TRBD1 (5 bases). This sequence originates from a human donor with HPV-associated anogenital cancer. The CDR3, as DNA: TGCGCCAGCAGCGGAGACAGTTCGGCATTCCAAGAGACCCAGTACTTC. This encodes CASSGDSSAFQETQYF.